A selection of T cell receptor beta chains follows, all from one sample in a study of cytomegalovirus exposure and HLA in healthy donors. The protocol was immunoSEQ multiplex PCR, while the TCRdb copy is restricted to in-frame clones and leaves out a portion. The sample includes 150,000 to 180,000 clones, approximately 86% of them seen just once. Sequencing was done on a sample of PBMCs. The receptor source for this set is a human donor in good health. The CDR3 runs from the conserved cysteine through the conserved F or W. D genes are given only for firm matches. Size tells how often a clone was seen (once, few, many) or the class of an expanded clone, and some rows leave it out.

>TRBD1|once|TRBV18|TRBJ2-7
CASSQEQGPYEQYF
TGTGCCAGCTCACAAGAACAGGGGCCCTACGAGCAGTACTTC
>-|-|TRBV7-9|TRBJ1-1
CASSTRTGYNTEAFF
TGTGCCAGCAGCACTCGTACAGGTTACAACACTGAAGCTTTCTTT
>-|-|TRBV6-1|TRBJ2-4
CASSESGGSIADRVKNIQYF
TGTGCCAGCAGTGAAAGTGGAGGGTCAATTGCAGACAGGGTCAAAAACATTCAGTACTTC
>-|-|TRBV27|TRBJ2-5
CASSFSRLQETQYF
TGTGCCAGCAGTTTTAGCAGATTACAAGAGACCCAGTACTTC
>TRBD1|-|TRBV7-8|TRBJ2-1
CASSLAGQGAYKFYNEQFF
TGTGCCAGCAGCTTAGCAGGACAGGGGGCCTACAAATTCTACAATGAGCAGTTCTTC
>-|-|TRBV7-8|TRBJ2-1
CASSLSDQRYNEQFF
TGTGCCAGCAGCTTAAGTGACCAGCGGTACAATGAGCAGTTCTTC
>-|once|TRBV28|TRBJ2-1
CASPSSVSGEQFF
TGTGCCAGCCCCTCGAGTGTTTCGGGTGAGCAGTTCTTC
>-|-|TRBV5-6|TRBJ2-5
CASSLSVTGEGQETQYF
TGTGCCAGCAGCTTGTCGGTGACAGGGGAGGGCCAAGAGACCCAGTACTTC
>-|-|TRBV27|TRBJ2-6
CASSNPGAGANVLTF
TGTGCCAGCAGTAACCCAGGGGCTGGGGCCAACGTCCTGACTTTC
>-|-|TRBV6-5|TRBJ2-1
CASSYTDRGEQFF
TGTGCCAGCAGTTACACGGACCGGGGAGAGCAGTTCTTC
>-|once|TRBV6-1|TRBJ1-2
CASSASYNPGDGYTF
TGTGCCAGCAGTGCCTCCTATAACCCAGGGGATGGCTACACCTTC
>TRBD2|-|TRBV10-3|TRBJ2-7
CAISALAGGSYEQYF
TGTGCCATCAGTGCCCTAGCGGGGGGGTCCTACGAGCAGTACTTC
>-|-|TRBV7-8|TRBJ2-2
CASNTGPNTGELFF
TGTGCCAGCAACACAGGACCGAACACCGGGGAGCTGTTTTTT
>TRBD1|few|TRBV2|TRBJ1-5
CASSEDRLSNQPQHF
TGTGCCAGCAGTGAGGACAGGCTAAGCAATCAGCCCCAGCATTTT
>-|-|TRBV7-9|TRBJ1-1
CASSFMRTEAFF
TGTGCCAGCAGCTTTATGAGAACTGAAGCTTTCTTT
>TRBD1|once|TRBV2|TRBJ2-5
CASGGLTGRETQYF
TGTGCCAGCGGGGGTTTGACAGGGCGGGAGACCCAGTACTTC
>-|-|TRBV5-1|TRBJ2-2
CASSLNEATGELFF
TGCGCCAGCAGCTTAAACGAGGCCACCGGGGAGCTGTTTTTT
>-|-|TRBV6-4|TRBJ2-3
CASSGQNTDTQYF
TGTGCCAGCAGTGGACAGAACACAGATACGCAGTATTTT
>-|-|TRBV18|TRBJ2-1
CASSPILMSSSYEQFF
TGTGCCAGCTCACCAATTCTTATGTCTAGCAGCTATGAGCAGTTCTTC
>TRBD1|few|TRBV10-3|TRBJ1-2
CAISDTGGYGYTF
TGTGCCATCAGTGATACAGGGGGCTATGGCTACACCTTC
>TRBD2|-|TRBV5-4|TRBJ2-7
CASSSSSGTYEQYF
TGTGCCAGCAGCTCTTCTAGCGGGACCTACGAGCAGTACTTC
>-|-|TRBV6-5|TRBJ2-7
CASSPWTPFPYEQYF
TGTGCCAGCAGCCCCTGGACTCCTTTCCCCTACGAGCAGTACTTC
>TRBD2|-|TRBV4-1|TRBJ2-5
CASSQRSGTSGGETQYF
TGCGCCAGCAGCCAAAGGAGTGGGACTAGCGGGGGAGAGACCCAGTACTTC
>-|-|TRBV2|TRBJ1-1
CASQGMNTEAFF
TGTGCCAGCCAGGGGATGAACACTGAAGCTTTCTTT
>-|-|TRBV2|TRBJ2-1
CASTPSGKQFF
TGTGCCAGCACTCCCTCGGGGAAGCAGTTCTTC
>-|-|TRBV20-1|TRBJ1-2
CSARGLNDYTF
TGCAGTGCTAGGGGCTTAAATGACTACACCTTC
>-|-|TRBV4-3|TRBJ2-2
CASSQATANLPGELFF
TGCGCCAGCAGCCAAGCGACAGCGAACCTCCCGGGGGAGCTGTTTTTT
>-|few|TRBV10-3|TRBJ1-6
CAIQKQGSESPLHF
TGTGCCATCCAAAAACAGGGTTCGGAGTCACCCCTCCACTTT
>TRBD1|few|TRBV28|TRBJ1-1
CASSFLPADRGNTEAFF
TGTGCCAGCAGTTTTCTTCCCGCCGACAGGGGCAATACTGAAGCTTTCTTT
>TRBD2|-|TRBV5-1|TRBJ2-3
CASNFGGGGTDTQYF
TGCGCCAGCAACTTCGGGGGAGGGGGCACAGATACGCAGTATTTT
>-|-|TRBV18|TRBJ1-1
CASSPVQGVNTEAFF
TGTGCCAGCTCACCGGTACAGGGAGTGAACACTGAAGCTTTCTTT
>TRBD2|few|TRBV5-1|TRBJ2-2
CASSLVAGNTGELFF
TGCGCCAGCAGCTTGGTAGCGGGGAACACCGGGGAGCTGTTTTTT
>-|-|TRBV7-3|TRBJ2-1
CASSQNNEQFF
TGTGCCAGCAGCCAAAACAATGAGCAGTTCTTC
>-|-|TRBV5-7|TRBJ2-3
CASSYGQWVPDTQYF
TGTGCCAGCAGCTACGGACAATGGGTCCCAGATACGCAGTATTTT
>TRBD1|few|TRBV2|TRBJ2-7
CASTDRDEQYF
TGTGCCAGCACTGACAGGGACGAGCAGTACTTC
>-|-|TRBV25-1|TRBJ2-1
CASGKPGTHNEQFF
TGTGCCAGCGGAAAACCGGGAACCCACAATGAGCAGTTCTTC
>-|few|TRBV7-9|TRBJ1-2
CASSLAGSLQGYTF
TGTGCCAGCAGCTTAGCAGGGAGCCTCCAGGGCTACACCTTC
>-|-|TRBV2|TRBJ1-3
CASGPGGNTIYF
TGTGCCAGCGGTCCGGGGGGAAACACCATATATTTT
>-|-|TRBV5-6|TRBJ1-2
CASSLTVGYTF
TGTGCCAGCAGCTTGACGGTTGGCTACACCTTC